A selection of T cell receptor beta chains follows, all from one sample in a study of T cells and Merkel cell carcinoma outcomes. Assay: immunoSEQ multiplex PCR; the TCRdb copy retains only in-frame clones and omits some. The sample includes 6,700 or so clones, around 90% of them seen just once. Sequencing used tumor tissue from Merkel cell carcinoma. The origin of the receptors is a human donor with Merkel cell carcinoma. CDR3s include the opening cysteine and the closing phenylalanine or tryptophan. D genes are given only for firm matches. Clone size is not always given. Where it is, it says once, few, many or a class for expanded clones.

v_call,j_call,d_call,clone_size,cdr3_aa,cdr3_nt
TRBV5-6,TRBJ2-6,-,-,CASSQANGGANVLTF,TGTGCCAGCAGCCAGGCCAACGGGGGGGCCAACGTCCTGACTTTC
TRBV7-9,TRBJ2-3,TRBD1,-,CASSSRDRTDTQYF,TGTGCCAGCAGCTCCCGGGACAGAACAGATACGCAGTATTTT
TRBV7-2,TRBJ2-1,TRBD2,once,CASGTSGSNEQFF,TGTGCCAGCGGGACTAGCGGGTCGAATGAGCAGTTCTTC
TRBV11-1,TRBJ2-1,TRBD1,-,CASSGGQGSYNEQFF,TGTGCCAGCAGCGGAGGACAGGGATCCTACAATGAGCAGTTCTTC
TRBV7-3,TRBJ1-2,TRBD1,-,CASSSQGARGGYTF,TGTGCCAGCAGCTCACAGGGGGCGCGTGGTGGCTACACCTTC
TRBV7-2,TRBJ1-2,-,-,CASRIGGDGYTF,TGTGCCAGCAGAATAGGGGGGGATGGCTACACCTTC
TRBV25-1,TRBJ1-4,-,-,CASSEGDIREKLFF,TGTGCCAGCAGTGAGGGGGACATCAGGGAAAAACTGTTTTTT
TRBV28,TRBJ1-5,-,few,CASSFTGGGHF,TGTGCCAGCAGTTTTACGGGGGGCGGGCATTTT
TRBV11-2,TRBJ1-1,-,-,CASSLVSGGTEAFF,TGTGCCAGCAGCTTAGTGTCGGGGGGCACTGAAGCTTTCTTT
TRBV30,TRBJ2-3,-,-,CAWSRAGGTDTQYF,TGTGCCTGGAGTCGGGCAGGGGGGACAGATACGCAGTATTTT
TRBV4-3,TRBJ1-2,-,-,CASSQDSHGTSDGYTF,TGCGCCAGCAGCCAAGACTCACACGGGACATCGGATGGCTACACCTTC
TRBV11-2,TRBJ2-1,-,-,CASSFLPRGNEQFF,TGTGCCAGCAGCTTTTTACCAAGGGGAAATGAGCAGTTCTTC
TRBV4-1,TRBJ1-1,-,-,CASRGDMNTEAFF,TGCGCCAGCAGAGGGGACATGAACACTGAAGCTTTCTTT
TRBV7-9,TRBJ1-1,-,-,CASSPSGSRHTEAFF,TGTGCCAGCAGCCCAAGCGGCAGCAGGCACACTGAAGCTTTCTTT
TRBV6-4,TRBJ2-2,-,-,CASSPTERNTGELFF,TGTGCCAGCAGCCCGACCGAAAGGAACACCGGGGAGCTGTTTTTT
TRBV11-3,TRBJ2-3,-,-,CASSLGQPGADTQYF,TGTGCCAGCAGCCTCGGACAACCAGGGGCAGATACGCAGTATTTT
TRBV23-1,TRBJ2-2,-,-,CASSQLINFSWPKAGELFF,TGCGCCAGCAGTCAATTGATCAATTTTTCTTGGCCCAAGGCCGGGGAGCTGTTTTTT
TRBV4-2,TRBJ2-3,TRBD2,-,CASSQDGASGGGDTQYF,TGTGCCAGCAGCCAAGATGGGGCTAGCGGGGGGGGAGATACGCAGTATTTT
TRBV9,TRBJ2-1,-,-,CASSAYIGSSYNEQFF,TGTGCCAGCAGCGCTTACATCGGTAGCTCCTACAATGAGCAGTTCTTC
TRBV7-9,TRBJ2-1,-,-,CASSPGTSAYNEQFF,TGTGCCAGCAGCCCGGGGACTTCAGCCTACAATGAGCAGTTCTTC
TRBV7-3,TRBJ1-6,-,once,CASSLGKSPLHF,TGTGCCAGCAGCTTAGGGAAGTCACCCCTCCACTTT
TRBV21-1,TRBJ2-2,-,-,CASSLQDYLTGELFF,TGTGCCAGCAGCCTACAGGACTATCTCACCGGGGAGCTGTTTTTT
TRBV7-2,TRBJ2-7,-,-,CASSPQGSSYEQYF,TGTGCCAGCAGCCCCCAGGGGTCCTCCTACGAGCAGTACTTC
TRBV4-1,TRBJ1-1,-,-,CASSQVSGGAFF,TGCGCCAGCAGCCAAGTTTCGGGGGGAGCTTTCTTT
TRBV7-2,TRBJ1-3,-,-,CASSLARTGNTIYF,TGTGCCAGCAGCTTAGCGAGAACGGGAAACACCATATATTTT
TRBV10-2,TRBJ2-2,-,-,CASKLDTNTGELFF,TGCGCCAGCAAACTAGACACTAACACCGGGGAGCTGTTTTTT
TRBV4-3,TRBJ1-5,-,-,CASSQVRTGNQPQHF,TGCGCCAGCAGCCAAGTTCGTACAGGGAATCAGCCCCAGCATTTT
TRBV11-3,TRBJ1-1,-,-,CASSLDRGTEAFF,TGTGCCAGCAGCTTAGACCGGGGCACTGAAGCTTTCTTT
TRBV7-2,TRBJ1-3,TRBD1,-,CASSLIPTGYGNTIYF,TGTGCCAGCAGCCTTATACCGACAGGGTACGGAAACACCATATATTTT
TRBV5-4,TRBJ1-1,-,-,CASSLGGQANTEAFF,TGTGCCAGCAGCTTAGGTGGTCAGGCTAACACTGAAGCTTTCTTT
TRBV6-5,TRBJ2-7,TRBD1,-,CASSYETGASYEQYF,TGTGCCAGCAGTTACGAGACAGGGGCCTCCTACGAGCAGTACTTC
TRBV30,TRBJ2-2,TRBD1,-,CAWRDRVNTGELFF,TGTGCCTGGAGAGACAGGGTAAACACCGGGGAGCTGTTTTTT
TRBV2,TRBJ2-2,-,-,CASIPVSYTGELFF,TGTGCCAGCATCCCGGTATCTTACACCGGGGAGCTGTTTTTT
TRBV9,TRBJ2-1,TRBD2,few,CASSVGLAVYNEQFF,TGTGCCAGCAGCGTAGGGCTAGCGGTTTACAATGAGCAGTTCTTC
TRBV5-1,TRBJ1-6,-,-,CASSPDSSRNSPLHF,TGCGCCAGCAGTCCTGACTCCTCTCGGAATTCACCCCTCCACTTT
TRBV9,TRBJ2-3,-,few,CASSFVGSTDTQYF,TGTGCCAGCAGCTTCGTGGGGAGCACAGATACGCAGTATTTT
TRBV19,TRBJ1-1,-,-,CASSIGRRPPNTEAFF,TGTGCCAGTAGTATAGGGAGGAGGCCCCCTAACACTGAAGCTTTCTTT
TRBV27,TRBJ1-2,-,-,CASSSQGHGYTF,TGTGCCAGCAGTTCCCAGGGTCATGGCTACACCTTC
TRBV2,TRBJ1-2,-,-,CASSSTGQGYTF,TGTGCCAGCAGTTCTACAGGCCAAGGCTACACCTTC
TRBV7-3,TRBJ2-2,-,-,CASSLTATGELFF,TGTGCCAGCAGCCTGACTGCCACCGGGGAGCTGTTTTTT
TRBV5-4,TRBJ2-5,-,-,CASSVRDTKETQYF,TGTGCCAGCAGCGTCCGGGACACAAAAGAGACCCAGTACTTC
TRBV7-9,TRBJ2-2,-,-,CASSPKSGNTGELFF,TGTGCCAGCAGCCCCAAGTCAGGGAACACCGGGGAGCTGTTTTTT
TRBV29-1,TRBJ2-2,-,-,CSVGPGRNTGELFF,TGCAGCGTTGGACCGGGACGGAACACCGGGGAGCTGTTTTTT
TRBV19,TRBJ2-1,TRBD2,-,CASSTLSGGNEQFF,TGTGCCAGTAGTACCCTTAGCGGGGGGAATGAGCAGTTCTTC
TRBV7-2,TRBJ1-5,-,-,CASSLRGGPYQPQHF,TGTGCCAGCAGCCTGAGGGGGGGCCCCTATCAGCCCCAGCATTTT
TRBV6-4,TRBJ2-2,-,-,CASSVGDDTGELFF,TGTGCCAGCAGTGTTGGAGATGACACCGGGGAGCTGTTTTTT
TRBV27,TRBJ2-7,-,-,CASSFGGGSRRYF,-
TRBV11-2,TRBJ1-5,-,-,CASSFLGLDQPQHF,TGTGCCAGCAGTTTTTTGGGCCTGGATCAGCCCCAGCATTTT
TRBV5-6,TRBJ2-1,-,-,CASSLRQSDNEQFF,TGTGCCAGCAGCTTGCGACAGTCCGACAATGAGCAGTTCTTC
TRBV30,TRBJ2-3,TRBD2,-,CAWSAGLVPDTQYF,TGTGCCTGGAGTGCGGGACTAGTTCCGGATACGCAGTATTTT
TRBV5-6,TRBJ2-2,-,-,CASSLGLLTGELFF,TGTGCCAGCAGCTTAGGACTTCTCACCGGGGAGCTGTTTTTT
TRBV19,TRBJ1-3,-,-,CASSISTAGNTIYF,TGTGCCAGTAGTATCTCGACAGCCGGAAACACCATATATTTT
TRBV2,TRBJ1-4,-,few,CASSGAERGANEKLFF,TGTGCCAGCAGTGGAGCCGAGAGGGGAGCTAATGAAAAACTGTTTTTT
TRBV10-3,TRBJ1-4,-,-,CAISESGGGSYEKLFF,TGTGCCATCAGTGAGTCAGGAGGGGGTTCTTATGAAAAACTGTTTTTT
TRBV15,TRBJ2-6,TRBD1,few,CATSRDWTGGRSGANVLTF,TGTGCCACCAGCAGAGATTGGACAGGGGGCAGGTCTGGGGCCAACGTCCTGACTTTC
TRBV7-2,TRBJ2-3,-,once,CASSFSSLGTGATDTQYF,TGTGCCAGCAGCTTTTCGAGCTTAGGAACGGGTGCGACAGATACGCAGTATTTT
TRBV7-2,TRBJ1-1,-,-,CASSWLTYTEAFF,TGTGCCAGCAGCTGGCTGACCTACACTGAAGCTTTCTTT
TRBV6-6,TRBJ1-2,-,-,CATEDPNPPGYTF,TGTGCCACTGAGGACCCGAATCCTCCTGGCTACACCTTC
TRBV2,TRBJ1-2,-,-,CASSGTIGRSFGGYTF,TGTGCCAGCAGTGGCACCATAGGGAGGTCCTTTGGTGGCTACACCTTC
TRBV11-2,TRBJ1-6,TRBD1,-,CASTPRGTGGYNSPLHF,TGTGCCAGCACCCCCCGCGGGACAGGGGGCTATAATTCACCCCTCCACTTT